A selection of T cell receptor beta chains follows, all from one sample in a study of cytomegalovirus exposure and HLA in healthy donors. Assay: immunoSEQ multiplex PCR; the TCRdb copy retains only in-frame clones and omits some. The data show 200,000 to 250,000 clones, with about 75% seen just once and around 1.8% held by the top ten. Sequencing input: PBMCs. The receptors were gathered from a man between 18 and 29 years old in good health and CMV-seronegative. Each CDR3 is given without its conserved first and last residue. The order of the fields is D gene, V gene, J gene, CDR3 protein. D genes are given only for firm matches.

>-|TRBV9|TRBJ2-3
ASSVGRTQGSGTDTQY
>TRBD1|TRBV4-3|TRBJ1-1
ASSRQGNTEAF
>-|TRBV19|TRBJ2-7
ASSIRPSPYEQY
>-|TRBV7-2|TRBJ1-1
ATAPLNTEAF
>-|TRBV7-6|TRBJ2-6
ASSLRLTSGANVLT
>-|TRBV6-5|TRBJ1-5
ASSYSQGNHQPQH
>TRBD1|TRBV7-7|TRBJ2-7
ASSLDGGQGNEQY
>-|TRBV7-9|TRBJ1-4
ASSPGGLNEKLF
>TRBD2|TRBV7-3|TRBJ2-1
ASSLTSGVYNEQF
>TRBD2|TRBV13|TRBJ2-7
ASSHSGGSYEQY
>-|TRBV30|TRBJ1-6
AHGRGTSPLH
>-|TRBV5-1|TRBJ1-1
ASSLERAEAF
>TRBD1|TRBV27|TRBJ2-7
ASSLGGTGNEQY
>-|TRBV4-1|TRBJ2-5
ASSQDIGAGGSKETQY
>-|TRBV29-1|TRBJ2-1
SVEDSGDEQF
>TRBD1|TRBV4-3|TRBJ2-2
ASSQGKTGGLTGELF
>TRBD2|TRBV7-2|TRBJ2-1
ASSPYGLAGSNEQF
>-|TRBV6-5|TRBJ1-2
ASSYGQYYGYT
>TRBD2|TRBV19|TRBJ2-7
ASSRVAGDPYEQY
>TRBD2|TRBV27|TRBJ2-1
ASSTAGTSSIYEQF
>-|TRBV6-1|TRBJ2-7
AGPAGYEQY
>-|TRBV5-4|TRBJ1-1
ASSFDSISRTEAF
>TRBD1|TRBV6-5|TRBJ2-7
ASIPDRAYEQY
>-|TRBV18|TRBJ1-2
ASSPFPDSNYGYT
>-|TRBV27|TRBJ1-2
ASSLDRSTYYGYT
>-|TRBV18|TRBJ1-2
ASSPREARYGYT